Given below is one T cell receptor beta chain in context. This entry is derived from a study of cytomegalovirus exposure and HLA in healthy donors. The PCR contained 60 Vbeta and 13 Jbeta primers. Clones were sequenced by immunoSEQ multiplex PCR, and TCRdb holds only the in-frame ones, with some missing. The table lists 95,000 to 110,000 clones, approximately 80% of them singletons. The germline gives CDR1 SGHRS, CDR2 YFSETQ. The CDR3 has 14 residues. The ends lost 8 bases at V and 3 bases at J; junction bases unmatched: 9. The sequence was obtained from a male donor in good health and CMV-seronegative. Input material: PBMCs. The chain employs TRBV5-1 and TRBJ2-7; 9 nucleotides match TRBD1. The CDR3 DNA reads as TGCGCCAGTACAGGGGGCGTTACCCGCTACGAGCAGTACTTC. Its translation is CASTGGVTRYEQYF.